This T cell receptor (beta chain) appears in the sequencing data of a study of blood T cells in healthy people across ages. The authors ran a second PCR of roughly 7 to 11 cycles using a sample-barcoded 5' primer and a J-beta primer mix. TCRdb reanalysed the 5' RACE reads using MiXCR and keeps one entry per CDR3 protein. Among approximately 780,000 distinct CDR3 sequences listed, more than 25% were seen once. The CDR3 spans 15 residues. Trimming removed 0 bases at V and 5 bases at J, with 14 bases between. Germline lookup yields CDR1 SGHRS and CDR2 YFSETQ. The same sample was also studied in work on T cells of mothers and their children.

Sample: blood. The rearrangement uses TRBV5-1 and TRBJ2-5; D is perhaps TRBD2 (6 bases). This TCR derives from a boy under 18 in good health. For the CDR3, the DNA is TGCGCCAGCAGCTTGGCGATTGGAGGGCTCGAGACCCAGTACTTC. Its protein product is CASSLAIGGLETQYF.